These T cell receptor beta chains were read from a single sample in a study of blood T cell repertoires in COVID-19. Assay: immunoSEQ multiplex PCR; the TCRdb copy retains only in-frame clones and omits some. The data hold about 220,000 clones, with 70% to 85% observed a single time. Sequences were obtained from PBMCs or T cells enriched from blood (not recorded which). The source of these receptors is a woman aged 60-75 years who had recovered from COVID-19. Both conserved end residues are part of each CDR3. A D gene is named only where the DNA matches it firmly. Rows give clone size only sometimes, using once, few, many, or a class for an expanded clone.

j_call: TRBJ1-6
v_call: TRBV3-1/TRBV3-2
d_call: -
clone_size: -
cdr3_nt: TGTGCCAGCAGACAAGTCGGGGGTTCACCCCTCCACTTT
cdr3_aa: CASRQVGGSPLHF

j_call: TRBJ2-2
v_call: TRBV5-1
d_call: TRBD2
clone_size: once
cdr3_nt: TGCGCCAGCAGCTGGACTAGCCCCCCCGGGGAGCTGTTTTTT
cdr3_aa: CASSWTSPPGELFF

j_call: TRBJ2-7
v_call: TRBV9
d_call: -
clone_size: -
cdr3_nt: TGTGCCAGCAGCCCCCGACCAAACCAGGGCTCCTACGAGCAGTACTTC
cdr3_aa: CASSPRPNQGSYEQYF

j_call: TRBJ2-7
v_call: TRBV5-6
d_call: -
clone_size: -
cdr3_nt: TGTGCCAGCAGCTTGGCGGTGCTAGCGATACCCTACGAGCAGTACTTC
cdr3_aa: CASSLAVLAIPYEQYF

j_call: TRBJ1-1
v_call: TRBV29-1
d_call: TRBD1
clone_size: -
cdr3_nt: TGCAGCGTCAAGTTACGACAGGGGAACACTGAAGCTTTCTTT
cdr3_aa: CSVKLRQGNTEAFF

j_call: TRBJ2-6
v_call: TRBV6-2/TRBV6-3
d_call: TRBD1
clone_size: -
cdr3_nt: TGTGCCAGCAGTTACGACAGGGCTGGGGCCAACGTCCTGACTTTC
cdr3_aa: CASSYDRAGANVLTF

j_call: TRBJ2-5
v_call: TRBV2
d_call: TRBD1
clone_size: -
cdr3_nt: TGTGCCAGCATACGAACAGGGGCCGCTGGTCGGACCCAGTACTTC
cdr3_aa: CASIRTGAAGRTQYF

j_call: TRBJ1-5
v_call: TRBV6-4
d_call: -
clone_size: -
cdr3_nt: TGTGCCAGCAGTGACTCGATAGAGGACCAGCATTTT
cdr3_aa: CASSDSIEDQHF

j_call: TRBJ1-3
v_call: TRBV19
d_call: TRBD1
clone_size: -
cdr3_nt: TGTGCCAGTAGTAACAGGGGCCTAAGCTCTGGAAACACCATATATTTT
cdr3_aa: CASSNRGLSSGNTIYF

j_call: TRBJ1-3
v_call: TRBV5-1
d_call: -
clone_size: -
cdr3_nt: TGCGCCAGCAGCGAAGACAGAAACCGGGTCGGAAACACCATATATTTT
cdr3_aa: CASSEDRNRVGNTIYF

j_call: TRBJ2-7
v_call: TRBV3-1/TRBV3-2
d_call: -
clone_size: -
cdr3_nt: TGTGCCAGCAGCCCAAGACTCACCTACGAGCAGTACTTC
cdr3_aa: CASSPRLTYEQYF

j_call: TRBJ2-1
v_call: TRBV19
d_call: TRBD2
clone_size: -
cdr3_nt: TGTGCCAGTAGTATAGAAGCGGGACGCTACAATGAGCAGTTCTTC
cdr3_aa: CASSIEAGRYNEQFF

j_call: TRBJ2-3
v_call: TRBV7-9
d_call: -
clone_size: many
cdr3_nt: TGTGCCAGCACCCGGGGTATGGATACGCAGTATTTT
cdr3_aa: CASTRGMDTQYF

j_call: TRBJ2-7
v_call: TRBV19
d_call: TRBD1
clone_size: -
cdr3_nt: TGTGCCAGTAGTATCTCGCGGGACAGGGACGAGCAGTACTTC
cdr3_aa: CASSISRDRDEQYF

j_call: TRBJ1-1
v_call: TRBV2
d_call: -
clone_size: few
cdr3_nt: TGTGCCAGCAGAAGACAGGCCTCAAACACTGAAGCTTTCTTT
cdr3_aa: CASRRQASNTEAFF

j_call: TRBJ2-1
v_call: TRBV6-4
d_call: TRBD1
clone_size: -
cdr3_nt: TGTGCCAGCAGTGACTCAAGGACAGGGCCCTACAATGAGCAGTTCTTC
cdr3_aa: CASSDSRTGPYNEQFF

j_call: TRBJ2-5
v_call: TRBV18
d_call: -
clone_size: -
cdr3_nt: TGTGCCAGCTCACCGGGTCCACCCAGGGGAGAGACCCAGTACTTC
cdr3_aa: CASSPGPPRGETQYF

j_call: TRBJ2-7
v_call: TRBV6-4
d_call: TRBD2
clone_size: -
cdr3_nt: TGTGCCACCCCGACTAGCGGGATCCCAAATGGGGGGGAGCAGTACTTC
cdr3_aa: CATPTSGIPNGGEQYF

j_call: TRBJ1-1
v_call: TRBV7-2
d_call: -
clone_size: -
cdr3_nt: TGTGCCAGCATCTACTCCCTGGGGGGGCTTGGCACTGAAGCTTTCTTT
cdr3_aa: CASIYSLGGLGTEAFF

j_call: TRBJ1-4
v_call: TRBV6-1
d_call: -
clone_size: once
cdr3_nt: TGTGCCAGCAGTGGGGACACTTACTCCGTGGGTTCGGCTAATGAAAAACTGTTTTTT
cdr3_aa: CASSGDTYSVGSANEKLFF

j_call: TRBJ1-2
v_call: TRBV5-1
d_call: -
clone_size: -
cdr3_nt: TGCGCCAGCAGCGCTTCACAGGGTACCTATGGCTACACCTTC
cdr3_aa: CASSASQGTYGYTF

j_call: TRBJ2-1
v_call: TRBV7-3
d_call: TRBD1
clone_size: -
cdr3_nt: TGTGCCAGCAGCCCAGCACAGGGGCGGAGTTCCGAGCAGTTCTTC
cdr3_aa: CASSPAQGRSSEQFF

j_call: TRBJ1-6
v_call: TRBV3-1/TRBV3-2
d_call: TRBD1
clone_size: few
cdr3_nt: TGTGCCAGCAGCCAAGATAGGACAGGGGTGAATTCACCCCTCCACTTT
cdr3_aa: CASSQDRTGVNSPLHF

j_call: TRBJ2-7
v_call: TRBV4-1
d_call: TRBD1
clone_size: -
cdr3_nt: TGCGCCAGCAGCCAAGATAGCAGGGGGCTAGACGAGCAGTACTTC
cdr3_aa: CASSQDSRGLDEQYF

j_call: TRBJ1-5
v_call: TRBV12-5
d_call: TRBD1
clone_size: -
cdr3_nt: TGTGCTAGTGGTTTGGTATACCAATCAATCCCGGGACAGGGTGGAAATCAGCCCCAGCATTTT
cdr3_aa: CASGLVYQSIPGQGGNQPQHF

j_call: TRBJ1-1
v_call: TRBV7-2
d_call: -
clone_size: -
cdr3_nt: TGTGCCAGCAGCTTAGTTCGACACCCTGAAGCTTTCTTT
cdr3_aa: CASSLVRHPEAFF

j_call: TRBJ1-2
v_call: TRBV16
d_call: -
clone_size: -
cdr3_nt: TGTGCCAGCAGCCAATTGTACAGAGCTAACTATGGCTACACCTTC
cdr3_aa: CASSQLYRANYGYTF

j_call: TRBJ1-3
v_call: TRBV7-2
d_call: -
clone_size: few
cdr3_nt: TGTGCCAGCAGCTTCACAGCCGGCTCTGGAAACACCATATATTTT
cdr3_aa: CASSFTAGSGNTIYF

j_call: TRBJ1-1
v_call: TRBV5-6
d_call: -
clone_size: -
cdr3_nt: TGTGCCAGCAGCTTGTTACAGGGTTACACTGAAGCTTTCTTT
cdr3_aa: CASSLLQGYTEAFF

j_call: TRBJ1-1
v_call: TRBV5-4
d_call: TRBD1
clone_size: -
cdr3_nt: TGTGCCAGCAGCGCGAACCTCGGGACAGAATCGTTTGAAGCTTTCTTT
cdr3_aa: CASSANLGTESFEAFF

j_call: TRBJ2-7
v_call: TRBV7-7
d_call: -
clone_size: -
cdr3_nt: TGTGCCAGCAGCTTAGGGTGGGGGAGGACTAAAAGCTCCTACGAGCAGTACTTC
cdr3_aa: CASSLGWGRTKSSYEQYF

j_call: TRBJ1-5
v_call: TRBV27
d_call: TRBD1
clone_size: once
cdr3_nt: TGTGCCAGCAGTGGACAGGGGAATCAGCCCCAGCATTTT
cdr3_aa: CASSGQGNQPQHF

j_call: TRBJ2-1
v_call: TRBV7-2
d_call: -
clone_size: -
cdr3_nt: TGTGCCAGCAGCACTCGACAGGGGAGGGTCAATGAGCAGTTCTTC
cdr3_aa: CASSTRQGRVNEQFF

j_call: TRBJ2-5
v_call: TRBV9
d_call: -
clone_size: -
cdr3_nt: TGTGCCAGCAGCGGAGGCGAAGGGGAAGAGACCCAGTACTTC
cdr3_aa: CASSGGEGEETQYF

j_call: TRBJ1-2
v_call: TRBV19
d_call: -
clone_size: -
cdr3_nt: TGTGCCAGTAGTATGCACAGCTCTAACTATGGCTACACCTTC
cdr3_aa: CASSMHSSNYGYTF

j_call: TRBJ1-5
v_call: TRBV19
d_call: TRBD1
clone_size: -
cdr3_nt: TGTGCCAGTAGCGCTGGACAGGGGATGGCTCAGCCCCAGCATTTT
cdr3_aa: CASSAGQGMAQPQHF

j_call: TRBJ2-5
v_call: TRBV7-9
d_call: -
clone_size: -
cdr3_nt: TGTGCCAGCAGCCTCCGGCGGGGTCAAGAGACCCAGTACTTC
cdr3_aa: CASSLRRGQETQYF

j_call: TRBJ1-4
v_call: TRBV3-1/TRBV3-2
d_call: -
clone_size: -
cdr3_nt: TGTGCCAGCAGCCAAGGGGAGATGGGAGAAAAACTGTTTTTT
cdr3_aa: CASSQGEMGEKLFF

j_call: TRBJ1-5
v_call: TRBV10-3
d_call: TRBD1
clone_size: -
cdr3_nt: TGTGCCATCAGTGACGGGACAGGTGATCAGCCCCAGCATTTT
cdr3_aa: CAISDGTGDQPQHF

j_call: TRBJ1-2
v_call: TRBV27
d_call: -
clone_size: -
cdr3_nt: TGTGCCAGCAGTCCAACCCTTGACGGGGACTATGGCTACACCTTC
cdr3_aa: CASSPTLDGDYGYTF

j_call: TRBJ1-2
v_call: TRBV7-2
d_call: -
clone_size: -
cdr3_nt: TGTGCCAGCAGCTTATACGCCCAGGTGAACTATGGCTACACCTTC
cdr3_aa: CASSLYAQVNYGYTF

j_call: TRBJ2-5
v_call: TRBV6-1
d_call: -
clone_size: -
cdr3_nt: TGTGCCAGCAGTGACACAAAAGAGACCCAGTACTTC
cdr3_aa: CASSDTKETQYF

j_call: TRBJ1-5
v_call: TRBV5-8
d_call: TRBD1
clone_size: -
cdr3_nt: TGTGCCAGCAGCCTGGGACAGGGGGATCGGCAGCCCCAGCATTTT
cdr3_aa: CASSLGQGDRQPQHF

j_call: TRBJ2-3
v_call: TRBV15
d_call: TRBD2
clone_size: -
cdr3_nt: TGTGCCACCAGCAGAGACTATACCTCTAGCGGGAGAGAAGATACGCAGTATTTT
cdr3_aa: CATSRDYTSSGREDTQYF

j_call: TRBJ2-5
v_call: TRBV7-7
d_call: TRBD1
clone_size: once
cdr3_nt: TGTGCCAGCAGCCCGGAGACAGGGGGCAGGGAGACCCAGTACTTC
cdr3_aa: CASSPETGGRETQYF

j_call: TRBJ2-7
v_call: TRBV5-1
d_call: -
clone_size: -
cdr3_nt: TGCGCCAGCAGCTTGAAAACAGGGCCCTACGAGCAGTACTTC
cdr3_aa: CASSLKTGPYEQYF